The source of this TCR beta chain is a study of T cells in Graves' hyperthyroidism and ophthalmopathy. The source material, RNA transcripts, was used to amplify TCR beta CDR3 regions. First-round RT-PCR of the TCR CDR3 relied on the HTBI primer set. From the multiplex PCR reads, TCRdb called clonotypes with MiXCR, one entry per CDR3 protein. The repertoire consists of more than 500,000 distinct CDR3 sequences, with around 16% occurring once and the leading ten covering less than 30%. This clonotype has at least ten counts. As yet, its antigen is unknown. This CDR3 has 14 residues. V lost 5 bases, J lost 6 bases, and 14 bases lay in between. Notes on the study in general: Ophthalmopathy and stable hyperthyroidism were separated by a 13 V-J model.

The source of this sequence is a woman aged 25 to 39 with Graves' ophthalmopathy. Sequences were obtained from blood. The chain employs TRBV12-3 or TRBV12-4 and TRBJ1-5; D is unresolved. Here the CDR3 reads CASSQQTGVQPQHF. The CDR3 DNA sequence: TGTGCCAGCAGTCAACAGACCGGGGTTCAGCCCCAGCATTTT.